Below, 32 T cell receptor beta chains from the same sample are listed, as sequenced in a study of cytomegalovirus exposure and HLA in healthy donors. Clones were read by immunoSEQ multiplex PCR, and TCRdb kept only the in-frame ones, dropping some. The table has tens of thousands of clones, roughly 95% seen once. Sample: PBMCs. The receptor source for this set is a woman aged 18-29 years in good health and CMV-seropositive.

Here the CDR3 DNA reads TGTGCCAGCAGCCTTTGGCGGGGGGGCCAAGAGACCCAGTACTTC. Translating it yields CASSLWRGGQETQYF. This rearrangement joins TRBV7-9 to TRBJ2-5; TRBD2 matches 9 bases. Germline V gives CDR1 SEHNR, CDR2 FQNEAQ (reference sequence). V lost 5 bases, J lost 1 base, and 5 bases stayed unmatched. This CDR3 comprises 15 residues. The full variable domain, with the rest looked up from reference TRBV7-9 and TRBJ2-5, is DTGVSQNPRHKITKRGQNVTFRCDPISEHNRLYWYRQTLGQGPEFLTYFQNEAQLEKSRLLSDRFSAERPKGSFSTLEIQRTEQGDSAMYLCASSLWRGGQETQYFGPGTRLLVL.

The rearrangement links TRBV6-1 to TRBJ1-1; D perhaps matches TRBD1 (5 bases). Germline V lookup: CDR1 MNHNS, CDR2 SASEGT. V was trimmed by 3 bases and J by 1 base, leaving 12 bases between them. The CDR3 sequence is 15 residues long. DNA for the CDR3: TGTGCCAGCAGTGATTATGGACACCCGAACACTGAAGCTTTCTTT. Translation gives CASSDYGHPNTEAFF.

The chain is built from TRBV7-6 and TRBJ2-2; 7 bases agree with TRBD1. CDR1 SGHVS and CDR2 FNYEAQ come from the germline V gene. This CDR3 region has 16 residues. The J segment lost 7 bases and the V segment lost 4 bases, leaving 12 bases of the junction unmatched. In DNA form, the CDR3 reads TGTGCCAGCAGCTCCTCTGGACAGGCTAGTATCGGGGAGCTGTTTTTT. Translation: CASSSSGQASIGELFF.

V is TRBV9 and J is TRBJ2-7, with a possible D match to TRBD1 (5 bases). This CDR3 is built from 15 residues. V lost 0 bases to trimming and J lost 4 bases, with 14 bases between them. Per the germline V gene, CDR1 is SGDLS and CDR2 is YYNGEE. The CDR3 spells CASSVAATDSYEQYF. The CDR3 bases are TGTGCCAGCAGCGTAGCGGCGACAGACAGTTACGAGCAGTACTTC.

This clone was seen only once. J is TRBJ2-4 and V is TRBV28; 7 positions agree with TRBD2. CDR3 length: 15 amino acids. Trimming took 5 bases from V and 1 from J; bases not matched to a gene: 5. From germline, CDR1 is MDHEN and CDR2 SYDVKM. As DNA, the CDR3 is TGTGCCAGCAGTCCCCCCGGGGGGGCCAAAAACATTCAGTACTTC. It is translated as CASSPPGGAKNIQYF.

This clone showed up just once. V usage is TRBV28 and J usage is TRBJ2-5; a weak D match, TRBD1 (7 bases). The CDR3 runs 14 residues. With 9 bases removed from V and 5 bases from J, the gap between germline ends came to 19 bases. Germline CDR1 MDHEN, CDR2 SYDVKM. The CDR3 here is CASGGGRSQETQYF. For the CDR3, the DNA is TGTGCCAGTGGAGGGGGCCGGTCACAGGAGACCCAGTACTTC.

V gene TRBV5-1 combines with J gene TRBJ2-5; no clear D. The CDR3 length is 13 residues. The V gene's germline CDR1 is SGHRS and CDR2 YFSETQ. V was shortened by 0 bases and J by 3 bases, with 6 bases between the two germline ends. In DNA, the CDR3 is TGCGCCAGCAGCTTGGCCCCAGAAGAGACCCAGTACTTC. This sequence encodes CASSLAPEETQYF.

The DNA for the CDR3 is TGTGCCAGCAGCTCTTCTAGCGGGAGGGGTGTTGGCGGGGAGCTGTTTTTT. This sequence encodes CASSSSSGRGVGGELFF. V is TRBV11-3 and J is TRBJ2-2, with 12 bases matching TRBD2. The CDR3 length is 17 residues. Germline V gene lookup returns CDR1 SGHNT and CDR2 YENEEA. With 4 bases clipped from V and 7 bases from J, the junction kept 10 bases outside the gene matches.

This chain joins TRBV11-1 and TRBJ2-1; 14 nucleotides agree with TRBD2. With V trimmed by 4 bases and J by 2 bases, 10 bases remained unmatched. The germline CDR1 and CDR2 sequences are SGHAT and FQDESV (reference sequence). The CDR3 is 19 amino acids. The CDR3: CASSSPGLAGAGTYNEQFF. The CDR3 DNA follows: TGTGCCAGCAGCTCCCCGGGACTAGCGGGAGCTGGCACCTACAATGAGCAGTTCTTC.

This clone appeared once. The chain uses TRBV5-4 and TRBJ1-4; the D gene is possibly TRBD1 (6 bases). Germline CDR1 is SGHNT and CDR2 is YYREEE (reference sequence). The CDR3 is 14 amino acids. V shed 0 bases and J shed 8 bases, with 11 bases lying between them. Written as DNA, the CDR3 is TGTGCCAGCAGCTTGGGGACAGATCCCGAAAAACTGTTTTTT. Amino acids: CASSLGTDPEKLFF.

J is TRBJ2-1 and V is TRBV9; 13 bases line up with TRBD2. The CDR3 has 18 amino acids. CDR1 SGDLS and CDR2 YYNGEE come from the germline V gene. After removal of 3 bases from V and 10 bases from J, the junction contained 16 bases not matched to a gene. The chain's CDR3 is CASSAMETGLAGEHEQFF. The DNA for the CDR3 is TGTGCCAGCAGCGCGATGGAGACAGGACTAGCGGGAGAACACGAGCAGTTCTTC.

This chain joins TRBV11-3 and TRBJ1-2; a weak D match, TRBD1 (6 bases). This CDR3 region has 13 residues. Germline lookup yields CDR1 SGHNT and CDR2 YENEEA. Deletions cut 5 bases from V and 2 bases from J, with 9 bases between. The CDR3 is CASSQDRNYGYTF. As DNA, the CDR3 is TGTGCCAGCAGCCAAGACAGGAACTATGGCTACACCTTC.

This chain connects TRBV4-1 to TRBJ1-5, with D possibly being TRBD1 (5 bases). Germline V gives CDR1 MGHRA, CDR2 YSYEKL. Trimming left V 3 bases short and J 1 base short, with 10 bases between. There are 15 residues in the CDR3. The CDR3, as DNA: TGCGCCAGCAGCCAGGGCAGGACAAGCAATCAGCCCCAGCATTTT. Encoded protein: CASSQGRTSNQPQHF.

This clone was recorded once. V usage is TRBV28 and J usage is TRBJ1-1; D is unclear. Germline CDR1 MDHEN, CDR2 SYDVKM. Between the trimmed V and J ends, which lost 0 bases and 8 bases, there was a span of 10 bases. This CDR3 has 13 residues. In DNA, the CDR3 is TGTGCCAGCAGTTTATGGACAATCCGGGAAGCTTTCTTT. As protein: CASSLWTIREAFF.

The rearrangement links TRBV5-1 to TRBJ2-7, with 9 bases lining up with TRBD2. The V and J ends lost 0 bases and 2 bases, in that order; junction bases with no gene match: 9. The CDR3 spans 17 residues. The germline CDR1 and CDR2 sequences are SGHRS and YFSETQ. The CDR3 nucleotides are TGCGCCAGCAGCTTGGATCCTGGCGGGACTAGCACCTACGAGCAGTACTTC. It specifies CASSLDPGGTSTYEQYF.

The chain combines TRBV6-5 with TRBJ1-1; 10 bases are a match to TRBD1. The CDR3 has 15 residues. V was clipped by 2 bases and J by 6 bases; unmatched bases: 6. Germline V lookup: CDR1 MNHEY, CDR2 SVGAGI. The CDR3 protein is CASSYTTGGNPEAFF. The CDR3 coding sequence is TGTGCCAGCAGTTACACGACAGGGGGCAACCCTGAAGCTTTCTTT.

In DNA, the CDR3 is TGTGCCAGCTCACCGTCGGGACTGTCCCTCTACGAGCAGTACTTC. It yields the protein CASSPSGLSLYEQYF. The chain uses TRBV18 and TRBJ2-7, with D possibly matching TRBD2 (6 bases). This CDR3 is 15 amino acids long. The germline V gene encodes CDR1 KGHSH and CDR2 LQKENI. Trimming stripped 3 bases from V and 3 bases from J, with 15 bases between.

CDR3 DNA: TGCGCCAGCAGCAGCGGGGAGTTCACAGATACGCAGTATTTT. This sequence encodes CASSSGEFTDTQYF. V gene TRBV5-1 combines with J gene TRBJ2-3; 7 bases line up with TRBD2. Germline CDR1 and CDR2: SGHRS and YFSETQ. The ends lost 4 bases at V and 2 bases at J; junction bases unmatched: 4. CDR3 length: 14 amino acids.

The chain couples TRBV9 to TRBJ1-1; D is perhaps TRBD1 (6 bases). CDR3 length: 17 residues. Trimming took off 4 bases at V and 0 bases at J, with 19 bases between the two ends. Germline CDR1 SGDLS, CDR2 YYNGEE. This chain's CDR3 is CASSPHGTSSLNTEAFF. The CDR3 DNA is TGTGCCAGCAGCCCCCACGGGACATCATCCCTGAACACTGAAGCTTTCTTT.

The sample holds one count of this clone. The rearrangement joins TRBV5-1 to TRBJ2-7; tentatively, D is TRBD2 (5 bases). CDR3 length: 15 residues. Trimming took 4 bases from V and 5 from J, leaving 19 bases between them. Per the germline V gene, CDR1 is SGHRS and CDR2 is YFSETQ. The CDR3 coding sequence is TGCGCCAGCAGCCTCGGGGAGTATCCGCCCCACGAGCAGTACTTC. Its protein is CASSLGEYPPHEQYF.

The chain couples TRBV6-1 to TRBJ1-2; 9 nucleotides line up with TRBD1. Losses at the gene ends were 8 bases for V and 4 bases for J; bases not matched to a gene: 8. The V gene's germline CDR1 is MNHNS and CDR2 SASEGT. CDR3 length: 14 amino acids. Written as DNA, the CDR3 is TGTGCCAGCTGGCCGGGACAGGGCTTCTATGGCTACACCTTC. Translation gives CASWPGQGFYGYTF.

The chain links TRBV4-3 to TRBJ1-1; the D gene is possibly TRBD1 (6 bases). The CDR3 sequence is 14 residues long. Germline V lookup: CDR1 LGHNA, CDR2 YSLEER. Deletions cut 1 base from V and 1 base from J, with 7 bases between. The CDR3 sequence is CASSQGTANTEAFF. The CDR3 nucleotides are TGCGCCAGCAGCCAAGGGACAGCGAACACTGAAGCTTTCTTT.

This clone was picked up one time. The rearrangement links TRBV2 to TRBJ1-2; D unresolved. This CDR3 comprises 13 residues. Trimming stripped 3 bases from V and 5 bases from J, with 10 bases between. Per germline, CDR1 SNHLY and CDR2 FYNNEI. In DNA form, the CDR3 reads TGTGCCAGCAGTGAGATGGGGAGGTATGGCTACACCTTC. Its translation: CASSEMGRYGYTF.

CDR3 loop: CASSQILTGVGTTEAFF. CDR3 coding DNA: TGTGCCAGCAGCCAAATATTGACAGGGGTAGGCACGACTGAAGCTTTCTTT. The chain couples TRBV7-6 to TRBJ1-1; 8 bases agree with TRBD1. Germline V gives CDR1 SGHVS, CDR2 FNYEAQ. This CDR3 has 17 amino acids. Germline trimming cut 5 bases from V and 5 bases from J; bases unmatched to any gene: 16. Complete variable domain (other parts from reference TRBV7-6 and TRBJ1-1): GAGVSQSPRYKVTKRGQDVALRCDPISGHVSLYWYRQALGQGPEFLTYFNYEAQQDKSGLPNDRFSAERPEGSISTLTIQRTEQRDSAMYRCASSQILTGVGTTEAFFGQGTRLTVV.

This sequence joins TRBV2 and TRBJ1-1; D remains unclear. The CDR3 contains 13 residues. V shed 2 bases and J shed 1 base, with 5 bases lying between them. Germline values: CDR1 SNHLY, CDR2 FYNNEI. The DNA of the CDR3 is TGTGCCAGCAGTGAATCAGGGAACACTGAAGCTTTCTTT. Amino acids: CASSESGNTEAFF.

Turning to this clone: The junction and the germline gene differ at one end; a read error may be behind it. The same CDR3 arises from other DNA sequences in this sample as well. CDR3: CASSVEPAGGNTIYF. The CDR3 DNA reads TGTGCCAGTAGCGTAGAGCCGGCCGGGGGAAACACCATATATTTT. The rearrangement links TRBV9 to TRBJ1-3, with D unresolved. The CDR3 runs 15 residues. Germline V gene data show CDR1 as SGDLS and CDR2 as YYNGEE.

The genes are TRBV5-1 and TRBJ2-5; TRBD1 might be the D (5 bases). V was clipped by 4 bases and J by 3 bases, with 22 bases between them. The CDR3 runs 17 residues. Germline CDR1 SGHRS, CDR2 YFSETQ. The CDR3 protein is CASSPLGLGLSKETQYF. The CDR3 DNA reads TGCGCCAGCAGCCCCCTGGGTTTGGGGCTTAGTAAAGAGACCCAGTACTTC.

The chain links TRBV2 to TRBJ2-4; TRBD1 is a possible D gene (6 bases). Germline CDR1 SNHLY, CDR2 FYNNEI. This CDR3 has 14 residues. The V gene lost 4 bases and the J gene lost 1 base, with 8 bases spanning the gap. CDR3 DNA: TGTGCCAGCAGTGCAGGGGCTGCCAAAAACATTCAGTACTTC. It encodes CASSAGAAKNIQYF.

V gene TRBV15 combines with J gene TRBJ2-2, with D tentatively TRBD2 (5 bases). The V gene's germline CDR1 is LNHNV and CDR2 YYDKDF (reference sequence). The CDR3 consists of 15 residues. Trimming took off 1 base at V and 6 bases at J, with 12 bases between the two ends. For the CDR3, the DNA is TGTGCCACCAGCAGAGGGCGAGGGATTGCCGGGGAGCTGTTTTTT. It encodes CATSRGRGIAGELFF.

V usage is TRBV19 and J usage is TRBJ1-1; D possibly corresponds to TRBD1 (6 bases). CDR1 LNHDA and CDR2 SQIVND come from the germline V gene (reference sequence). Trimming removed 5 bases from V and 1 base from J, with 11 bases in between. The CDR3 has 14 amino acids. The chain's CDR3 is CASSERQENTEAFF. CDR3 coding DNA: TGTGCCAGTAGTGAGCGACAGGAGAACACTGAAGCTTTCTTT.

This clone has a single count. A read error may account for a junction end that differs from germline. The CDR3 DNA sequence: TGTGCCAGCAGCTTGAACCCCTTAATCCGGGACTTC. This sequence encodes CASSLNPLIRDF. The J gene is TRBJ2-5, the V gene TRBV28; no clear D. The CDR3 is made up of 12 amino acids. Germline CDR1 MDHEN, CDR2 SYDVKM.

This clone has just one count. The J gene is TRBJ1-3, the V gene TRBV28, with a possible D match to TRBD1 (5 bases). This CDR3 contains 14 residues. Trimming left V 3 bases short and J 2 bases short, with 8 bases between. Germline CDR1 and CDR2: MDHEN and SYDVKM. The CDR3 loop is CASSFVGAGNTIYF. For the CDR3, the DNA is TGTGCCAGCAGTTTTGTAGGGGCTGGAAACACCATATATTTT.